This paragraph reports one T cell receptor (beta chain). The antigen it binds to is not known. Base qualities were left out, and no much larger clone turns up one base away. This entry is derived from a study of blood T cells in healthy people across ages (dated by TCRdb to the mid-2010s). In terms of the full investigation: Template switching captured roughly one uniquely barcoded TCR beta cDNA molecule per two T cells in model experiments. For two donors (one aged 18 to 29 and one aged 80 or older), the study analyzed two additional independent replicas of 1 million unique cDNA reads from the same blood draw. The donors were divided into four age groups: young (average approximately 15 years), middle-aged (under 40), aged (roughly 66) and long-lived (roughly 88). The study measured age-related changes in TCR beta repertoire diversity using deep sequencing normalized with unique cDNA molecular identifiers. Donors of different ages were randomly distributed across sequencing lanes to avoid experimental bias. General findings and caveats noted by the study authors: Observed TCR beta diversity correlated strongly with the percentage of naive T cells measured by flow cytometry. The long-lived group showed more naive CD4+ T cells, fewer expanded clones and increased TCR diversity than the aged group, suggesting age selection. Estimates of total diversity based on one million sequenced T cells were regarded as lower bounds and as underestimates. Bulk unsorted PBMC profiling prevented conclusive comparison of naive and antigen-experienced compartments. As age increased, observed TCR beta diversity per million T cells dropped in a roughly linear way, and a significant reduction was already evident by age about 36. The CMV infection status of donors was not known, potentially confounding age-related changes in expanded clonotypes.

Libraries were made using 5' RACE. Sequenced on an Illumina HiSeq 2500. A second PCR of about 7 to 12 cycles was run with a J-beta primer mix and a sample-barcoded 5' primer. A unique molecular identifier was introduced onto each TCR beta cDNA molecule by a template-switch 5' adaptor carrying 12 random nucleotides. At least 3 million CDR3-containing paired-end reads were obtained from each sample. First-strand cDNA was synthesized from all RNA with the Mint cDNA synthesis kit, primed by a TRBC-specific oligonucleotide. All cDNA was treated with uracil-DNA glycosylase and then went through a first 18-cycle PCR with the universal primers M1SS and BC2_uni_R. The study's own analysis went as follows. For normalization, 1 million high-quality reads were randomly selected from each sample, with every read carrying a distinct molecular identifier. Instead of being binned into consensus sequences, reads that shared molecular identifiers were thrown out. MiTCR, set to a Q25 quality threshold and the strictest error-elimination algorithm, was used for CDR3 identification, clonotype clustering and error correction. A nonparametric unseen species model with Euler transformation was used to estimate a lower bound on total TCR beta diversity. The public reads were run again by TCRdb, first through fastp at Q25 and then through MiXCR, and only productive beta chains were kept. Merged by CDR3 protein, the rows form single entries marked with the most common genes and DNA. The V and J calls were determined by TCRdb, not by the authors. For this sample there are about 400,000 distinct CDR3 sequences; 45% to 65% appear just once. The biggest ten clones account for roughly 51% of the sample.

For CDR1 and CDR2, the germline V gene (reference sequence) lists SGHKS and YYEKEE. V and J are truncated by 4 bases and 3 bases respectively, leaving an intervening sequence of 14 bases. The CDR3 covers 14 residues, taking in both the cysteine and the phenylalanine. The entry retains the CDR3 DNA only, 42 bases that are in frame from base 1. Systemically healthy Caucasian individuals from Russia, 35 to 50 in total and aged roughly 6 to 95 years, were included as donors. Each donor gave roughly 9 milliliters of peripheral blood, drawn into EDTA-treated Vacutainer tubes. Ficoll-Paque density-gradient centrifugation was used to isolate PBMCs, with at least 6 million per sample. Total RNA was extracted from PBMCs with Trizol reagent, with at least 5 micrograms obtained per sample. The percentages of naive CD45RAhigh/CD27high T cells were determined by flow cytometry on a PBMC aliquot from every donor.

Input material: blood. The receptor chain draws on TRBV5-5 and TRBJ2-7; the D gene is perhaps TRBD1, on 5 matching bases. The receptor was isolated from a man in his sixties in good health. In nucleotides, the sequence is TGTGCCAGCAGCGAGGACAATAGGATCTACGAGCAGTACTTC. This gives the protein CASSEDNRIYEQYF.